This T cell receptor (beta chain) was observed in a study of spatial heterogeneity in lung cancer. Comment on this clonotype: What it binds is not known.

Regarding time point: blood at routine non-recurrence follow-up after resection. Whole RNA, isolated from tumor, nontumor lung or frozen PBMC, was sequenced without prior sorting. TCRdb re-called the 5' RACE reads with MiXCR, one entry per CDR3 protein. The profile shows around 110,000 distinct CDR3 sequences, 10% to 15% of them singletons. The study, taken as a whole, reports: Circulating ubiquitous expanded tumor TCRs were observed more frequently at resection than at follow-up.

Specimen: PBMCs, collected at follow-up. This TCR derives from a male donor with early-stage non-small cell lung cancer.

In DNA, the CDR3 is TGTGCCAGCAGCTTAGGTACAGGGACGCTGAACACTGAAGCTTTCTTT. It yields the protein CASSLGTGTLNTEAFF. The rearrangement joins TRBV11-3 to TRBJ1-1; the D gene is possibly TRBD1 (6 bases). Between the trimmed V and J ends, which lost 1 base and 0 bases, there was a span of 12 bases. CDR3 length: 16 amino acids. Looked up from germline, CDR1 is SGHNT and CDR2 is YENEEA.